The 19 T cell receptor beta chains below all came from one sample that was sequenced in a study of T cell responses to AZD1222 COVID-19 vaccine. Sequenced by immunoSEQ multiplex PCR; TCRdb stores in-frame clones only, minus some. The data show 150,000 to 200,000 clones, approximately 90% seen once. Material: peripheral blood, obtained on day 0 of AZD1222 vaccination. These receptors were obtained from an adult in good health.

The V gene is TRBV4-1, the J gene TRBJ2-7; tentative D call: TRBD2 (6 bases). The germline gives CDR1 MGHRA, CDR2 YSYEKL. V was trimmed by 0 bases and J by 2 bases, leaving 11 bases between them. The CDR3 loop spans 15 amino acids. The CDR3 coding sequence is TGCGCCAGCAGCCAAGATTCGGGGGTGGCCTACGAGCAGTACTTC. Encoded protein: CASSQDSGVAYEQYF.

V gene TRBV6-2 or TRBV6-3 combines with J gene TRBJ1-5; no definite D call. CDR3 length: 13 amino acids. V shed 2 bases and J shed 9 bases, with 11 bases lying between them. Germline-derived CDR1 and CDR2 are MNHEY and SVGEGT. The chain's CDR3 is CASSYRGYGPQHF. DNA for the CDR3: TGTGCCAGCAGTTACCGCGGTTATGGGCCCCAGCATTTT.

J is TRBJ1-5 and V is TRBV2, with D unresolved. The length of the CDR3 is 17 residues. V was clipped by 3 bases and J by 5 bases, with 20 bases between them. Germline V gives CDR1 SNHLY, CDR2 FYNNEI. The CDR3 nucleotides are TGTGCCAGCAGTGATATCACCTCCGGTCGGAACGATCAGCCCCAGCATTTT. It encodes CASSDITSGRNDQPQHF.

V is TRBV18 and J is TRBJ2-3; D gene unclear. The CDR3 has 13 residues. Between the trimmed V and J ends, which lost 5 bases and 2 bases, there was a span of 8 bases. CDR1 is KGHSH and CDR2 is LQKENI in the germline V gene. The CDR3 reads CASSLRPTDTQYF. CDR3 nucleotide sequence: TGTGCCAGCTCATTGCGGCCCACAGATACGCAGTATTTT.

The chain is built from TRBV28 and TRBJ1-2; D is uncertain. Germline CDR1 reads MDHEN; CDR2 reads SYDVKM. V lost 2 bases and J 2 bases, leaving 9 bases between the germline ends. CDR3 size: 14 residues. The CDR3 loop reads CASSLIGMNYGYTF. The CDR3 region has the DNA TGTGCCAGCAGTTTAATCGGGATGAACTATGGCTACACCTTC.

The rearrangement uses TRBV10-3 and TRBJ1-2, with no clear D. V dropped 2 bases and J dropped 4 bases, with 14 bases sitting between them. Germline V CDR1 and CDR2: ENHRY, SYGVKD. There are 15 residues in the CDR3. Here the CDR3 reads CAISEGEGAAYGYTF. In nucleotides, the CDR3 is TGTGCCATCAGTGAGGGGGAGGGTGCAGCCTATGGCTACACCTTC.

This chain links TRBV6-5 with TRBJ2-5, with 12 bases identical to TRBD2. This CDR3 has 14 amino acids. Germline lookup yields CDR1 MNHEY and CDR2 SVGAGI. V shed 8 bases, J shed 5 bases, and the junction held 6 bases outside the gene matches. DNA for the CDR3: TGTGCCAGCGGACTAGCGGGACGGAGGGAGACCCAGTACTTC. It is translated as CASGLAGRRETQYF.

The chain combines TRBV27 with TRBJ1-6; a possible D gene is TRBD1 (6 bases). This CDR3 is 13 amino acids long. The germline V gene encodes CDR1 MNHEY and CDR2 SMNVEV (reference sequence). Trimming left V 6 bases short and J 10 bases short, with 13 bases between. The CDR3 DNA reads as TGTGCCAGCAGGGGGACATTGGGATCACCCCTCCACTTT. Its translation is CASRGTLGSPLHF.

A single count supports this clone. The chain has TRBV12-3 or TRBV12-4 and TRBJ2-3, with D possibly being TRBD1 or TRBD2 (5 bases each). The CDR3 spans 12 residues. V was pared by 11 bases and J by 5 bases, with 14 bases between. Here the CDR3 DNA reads TGTGCCGCCCAGGGAGCGGAAGATACGCAGTATTTT. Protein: CAAQGAEDTQYF.

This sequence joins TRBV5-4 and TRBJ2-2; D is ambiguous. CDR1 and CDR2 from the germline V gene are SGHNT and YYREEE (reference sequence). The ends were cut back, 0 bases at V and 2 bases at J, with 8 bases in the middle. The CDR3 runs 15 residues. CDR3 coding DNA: TGTGCCAGCAGCTTGGTTGGCAGAAACACCGGGGAGCTGTTTTTT. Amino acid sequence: CASSLVGRNTGELFF.

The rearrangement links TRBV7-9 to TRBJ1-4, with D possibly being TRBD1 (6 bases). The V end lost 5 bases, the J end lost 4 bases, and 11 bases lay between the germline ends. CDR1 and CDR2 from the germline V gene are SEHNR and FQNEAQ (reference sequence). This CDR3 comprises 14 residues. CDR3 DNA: TGTGCCAGCAGCCCCACAGGGATTAATGAAAAACTGTTTTTT. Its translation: CASSPTGINEKLFF.

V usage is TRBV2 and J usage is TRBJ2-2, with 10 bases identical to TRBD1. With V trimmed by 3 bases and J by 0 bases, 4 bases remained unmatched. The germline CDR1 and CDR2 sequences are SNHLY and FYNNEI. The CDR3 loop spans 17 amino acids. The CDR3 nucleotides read TGTGCCAGCAGTGACCCCGGACAGGGGGCGAACACCGGGGAGCTGTTTTTT. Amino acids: CASSDPGQGANTGELFF.

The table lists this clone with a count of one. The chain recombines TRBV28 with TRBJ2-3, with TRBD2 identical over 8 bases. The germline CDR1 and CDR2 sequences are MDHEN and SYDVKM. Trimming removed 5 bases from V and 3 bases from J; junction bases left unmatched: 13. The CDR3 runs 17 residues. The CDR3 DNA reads TGTGCCAGCAGTCCACTACTCCAGCGGGAGAAGACAGATACGCAGTATTTT. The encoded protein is CASSPLLQREKTDTQYF.

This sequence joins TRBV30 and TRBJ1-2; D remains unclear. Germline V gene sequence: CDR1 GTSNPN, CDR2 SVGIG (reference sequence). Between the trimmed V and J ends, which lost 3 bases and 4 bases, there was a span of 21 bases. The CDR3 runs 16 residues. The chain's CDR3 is CAWRDGLLGGIYGYTF. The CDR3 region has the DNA TGTGCCTGGAGGGACGGACTATTGGGCGGGATCTATGGCTACACCTTC.

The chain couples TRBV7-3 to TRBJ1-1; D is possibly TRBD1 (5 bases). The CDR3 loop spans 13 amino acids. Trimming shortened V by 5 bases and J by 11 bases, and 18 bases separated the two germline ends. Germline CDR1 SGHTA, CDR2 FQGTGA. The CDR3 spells CASSPKRGGVAFF. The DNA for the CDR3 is TGTGCCAGCAGCCCGAAGAGGGGCGGGGTGGCTTTCTTT.

This chain's CDR3 is CASSPALQSEAFF. In DNA, the CDR3 is TGTGCCAGCAGCCCCGCACTTCAGTCCGAAGCTTTCTTT. This chain connects TRBV7-6 to TRBJ1-1; the D is unclear. Germline lookup yields CDR1 SGHVS and CDR2 FNYEAQ. V was clipped by 5 bases and J by 8 bases, with 15 bases between them. The CDR3 is 13 amino acids.

The CDR3 DNA sequence: TGCAGCGTTGAAGGCAGGGTTCGCACCGGGGAGCTGTTTTTT. Translated: CSVEGRVRTGELFF. V usage is TRBV29-1 and J usage is TRBJ2-2; perhaps TRBD1 as D (5 bases). Trimming removed 1 base from V and 4 bases from J, with 10 bases in between. The CDR3 is 14 amino acids. In germline, CDR1 is SQVTM, CDR2 ANQGSEA.

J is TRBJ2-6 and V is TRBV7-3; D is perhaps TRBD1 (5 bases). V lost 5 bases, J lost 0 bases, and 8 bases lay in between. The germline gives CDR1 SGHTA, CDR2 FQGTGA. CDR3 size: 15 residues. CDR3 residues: CASSLDSSGANVLTF. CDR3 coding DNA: TGTGCCAGCAGCCTAGACAGCTCTGGGGCCAACGTCCTGACTTTC.

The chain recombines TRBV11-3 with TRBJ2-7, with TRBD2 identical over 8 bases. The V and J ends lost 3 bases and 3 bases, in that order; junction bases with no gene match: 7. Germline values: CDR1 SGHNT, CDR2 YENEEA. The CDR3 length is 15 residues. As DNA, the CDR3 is TGTGCCAGCAGCTTTGGGTATAGCGGGGACTACGAGCAGTACTTC. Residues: CASSFGYSGDYEQYF.